In this sample, the clone carrying this T cell receptor (beta chain) turned up a few times. This record comes from a study of early T cells in non-severe SARS-CoV-2 infection. Study-wide context: Sequencing used unsorted whole-blood bulk RNA, so chains lack pairing.

V was pared by 4 bases and J by 5 bases, with 21 bases between. CDR3 size: 16 residues. CDR1 is SGDLS, CDR2 YYNGEE, per germline. Researchers attached unique molecular identifiers to individual cDNA molecules. TCRdb passed the 5' RACE reads through MiXCR, listing each CDR3 protein once. Here the sample spans tens of thousands of distinct CDR3 sequences, 13% being singletons. The TCR comes from an adult who was a healthcare worker with PCR-confirmed SARS-CoV-2 infection or an uninfected control (not recorded which). This chain joins TRBV9 and TRBJ1-1; possibly TRBD1 for D (6 bases). What was sequenced was whole blood. CDR3 bases: TGTGCCAGCAGCACAACTACAGGGTGGGCCGGGACTGAAGCTTTCTTT. Amino acids: CASSTTTGWAGTEAFF.